This TCR beta chain was retrieved from a study of identical twins. Study-wide results and limits: Models, which agreed with sharing between unrelated individuals, nonetheless underestimated the out-of-frame TCR alpha sharing seen in monozygotic twins.

Template switching created a universal primer site, and the cDNA included unique molecular identifiers. From the 5' RACE reads, TCRdb called clonotypes with MiXCR, one entry per CDR3 protein. There are 550,000 to 800,000 distinct CDR3 sequences in the sample; less than 9% occur only once, and 1.6% lies in the top ten. The CDR3 runs to 15 residues. Germline CDR1 is SGHRS and CDR2 is YFSETQ. V trimming: 5 bases; J trimming: 0 bases; junction bases outside the gene matches: 5. In this sample, this clonotype turned up a few times. The antigen remains undetermined. The sample was also linked to a second study, of yellow fever vaccine responses in identical twins.

The V call is TRBV5-1, the J call TRBJ2-5, with 9 bases fitting TRBD1. The clonotype comes from a woman between 18 and 29 years old in good health. The sequenced sample consisted of PBMCs. This CDR3 is CASRIDRGDQETQYF. The CDR3 bases are TGCGCCAGCAGGATCGACAGGGGGGACCAAGAGACCCAGTACTTC.